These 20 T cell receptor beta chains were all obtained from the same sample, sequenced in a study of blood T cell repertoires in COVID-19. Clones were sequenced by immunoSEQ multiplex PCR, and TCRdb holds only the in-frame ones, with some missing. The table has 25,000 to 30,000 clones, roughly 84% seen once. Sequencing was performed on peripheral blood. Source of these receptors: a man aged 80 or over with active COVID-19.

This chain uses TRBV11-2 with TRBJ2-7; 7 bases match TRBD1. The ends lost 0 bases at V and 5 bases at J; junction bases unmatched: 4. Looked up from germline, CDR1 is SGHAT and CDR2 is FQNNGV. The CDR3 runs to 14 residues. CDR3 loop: CASSLEDRAHEQYF. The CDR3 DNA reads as TGTGCCAGCAGCTTAGAAGACAGGGCCCACGAGCAGTACTTC.

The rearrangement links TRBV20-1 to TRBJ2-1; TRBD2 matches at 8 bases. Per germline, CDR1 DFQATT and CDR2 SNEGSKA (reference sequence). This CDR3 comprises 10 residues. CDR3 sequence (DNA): TGCAGCGGACTAGCTAATGAGCAGTTCTTC. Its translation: CSGLANEQFF.

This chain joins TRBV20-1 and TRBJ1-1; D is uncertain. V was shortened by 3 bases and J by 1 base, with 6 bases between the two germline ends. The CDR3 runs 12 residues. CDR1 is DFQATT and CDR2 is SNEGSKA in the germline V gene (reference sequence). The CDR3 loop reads CSASLQNTEAFF. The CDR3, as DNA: TGCAGTGCTAGTTTACAGAACACTGAAGCTTTCTTT.

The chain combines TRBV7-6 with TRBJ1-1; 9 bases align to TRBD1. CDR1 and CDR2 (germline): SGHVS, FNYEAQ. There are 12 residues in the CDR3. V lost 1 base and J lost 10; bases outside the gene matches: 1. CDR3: CASSLGTGVAFF. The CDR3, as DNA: TGTGCCAGCAGCTTAGGGACAGGGGTAGCTTTCTTT.

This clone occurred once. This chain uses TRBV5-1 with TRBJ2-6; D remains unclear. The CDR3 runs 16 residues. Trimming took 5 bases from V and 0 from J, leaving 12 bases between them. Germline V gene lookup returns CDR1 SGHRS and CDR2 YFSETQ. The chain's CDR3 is CASRVAGSSGANVLTF. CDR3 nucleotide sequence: TGCGCCAGCAGGGTGGCAGGAAGCTCTGGGGCCAACGTCCTGACTTTC.

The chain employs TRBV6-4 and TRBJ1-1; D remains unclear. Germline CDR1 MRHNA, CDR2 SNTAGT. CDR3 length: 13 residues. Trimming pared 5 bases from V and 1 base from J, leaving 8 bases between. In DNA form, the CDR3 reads TGTGCCAGCAGTCTGGAGGCGAACACTGAAGCTTTCTTT. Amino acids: CASSLEANTEAFF.

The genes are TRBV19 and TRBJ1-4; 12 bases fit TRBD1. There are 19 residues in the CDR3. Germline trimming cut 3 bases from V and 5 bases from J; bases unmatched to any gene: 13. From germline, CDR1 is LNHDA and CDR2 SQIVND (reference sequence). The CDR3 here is CASSIPGQGAMDYNEKLFF. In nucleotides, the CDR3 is TGTGCCAGTAGTATCCCGGGACAGGGGGCGATGGACTACAATGAAAAACTGTTTTTT.

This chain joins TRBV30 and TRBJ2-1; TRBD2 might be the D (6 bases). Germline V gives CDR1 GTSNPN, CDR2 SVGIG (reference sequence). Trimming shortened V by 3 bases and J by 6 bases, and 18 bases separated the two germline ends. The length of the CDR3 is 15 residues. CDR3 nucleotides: TGTGCCTGGAGGGCCGGGACTTCTTCAATCAATGAGCAGTTCTTC. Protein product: CAWRAGTSSINEQFF.

CDR3 sequence reads: CASSFSVNNSPLHF. CDR3 bases: TGTGCCAGCAGCTTCTCAGTAAATAATTCACCCCTCCACTTT. The chain joins TRBV11-1 to TRBJ1-6; no clear D. The length of the CDR3 is 14 residues. Germline CDR1 is SGHAT and CDR2 is FQDESV (reference sequence). Between the trimmed V and J ends, which lost 3 bases and 5 bases, there was a span of 8 bases.

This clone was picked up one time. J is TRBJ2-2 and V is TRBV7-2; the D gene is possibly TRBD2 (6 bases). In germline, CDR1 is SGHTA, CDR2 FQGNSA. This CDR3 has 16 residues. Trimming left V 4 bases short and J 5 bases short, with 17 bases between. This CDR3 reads CASSSRRDSTTGELFF. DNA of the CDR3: TGTGCCAGCAGCTCAAGAAGGGACTCTACAACCGGGGAGCTGTTTTTT.

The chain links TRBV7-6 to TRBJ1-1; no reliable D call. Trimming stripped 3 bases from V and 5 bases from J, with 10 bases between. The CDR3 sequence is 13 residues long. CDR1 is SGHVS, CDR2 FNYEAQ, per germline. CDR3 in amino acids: CASSFGGYTEAFF. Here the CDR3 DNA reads TGTGCCAGCAGCTTTGGAGGTTATACTGAAGCTTTCTTT.

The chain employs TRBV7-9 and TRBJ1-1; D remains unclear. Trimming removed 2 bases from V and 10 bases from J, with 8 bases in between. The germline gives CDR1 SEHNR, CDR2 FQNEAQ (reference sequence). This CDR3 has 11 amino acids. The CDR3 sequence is CASSLRHVAFF. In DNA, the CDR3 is TGTGCCAGCAGCTTACGACATGTAGCTTTCTTT.

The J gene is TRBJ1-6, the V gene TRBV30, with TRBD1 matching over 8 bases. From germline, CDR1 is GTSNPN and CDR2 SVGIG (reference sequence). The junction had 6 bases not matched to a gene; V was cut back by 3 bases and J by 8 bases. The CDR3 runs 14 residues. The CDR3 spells CAWRGGQVHSPLHF. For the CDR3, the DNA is TGTGCCTGGAGAGGGGGACAGGTTCATTCACCCCTCCACTTT. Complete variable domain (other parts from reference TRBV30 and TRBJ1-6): SQTIHQWPATLVQPVGSPLSLECTVEGTSNPNLYWYRQAAGRGLQLLFYSVGIGQISSEVPQNLSASRPQDRQFILSSKKLLLSDSGFYLCAWRGGQVHSPLHFGNGTRLTVT.

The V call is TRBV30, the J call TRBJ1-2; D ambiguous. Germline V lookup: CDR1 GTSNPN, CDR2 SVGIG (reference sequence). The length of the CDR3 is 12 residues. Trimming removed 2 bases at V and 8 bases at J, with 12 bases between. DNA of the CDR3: TGTGCCTGGAGTATGGGCCCGGCGGGCTACACCTTC. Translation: CAWSMGPAGYTF.

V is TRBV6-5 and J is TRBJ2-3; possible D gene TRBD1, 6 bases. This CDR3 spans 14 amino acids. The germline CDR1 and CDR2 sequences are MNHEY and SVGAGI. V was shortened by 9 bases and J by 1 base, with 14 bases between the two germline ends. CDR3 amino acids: CASETGKGTDTQYF. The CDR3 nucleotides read TGTGCCAGTGAAACAGGGAAGGGCACAGATACGCAGTATTTT.

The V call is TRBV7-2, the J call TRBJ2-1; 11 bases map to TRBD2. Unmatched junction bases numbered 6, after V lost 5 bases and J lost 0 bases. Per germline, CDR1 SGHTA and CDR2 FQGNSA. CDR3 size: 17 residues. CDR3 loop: CASSGTSGTSSYNEQFF. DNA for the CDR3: TGTGCCAGCAGCGGGACTAGCGGCACCAGCTCCTACAATGAGCAGTTCTTC.

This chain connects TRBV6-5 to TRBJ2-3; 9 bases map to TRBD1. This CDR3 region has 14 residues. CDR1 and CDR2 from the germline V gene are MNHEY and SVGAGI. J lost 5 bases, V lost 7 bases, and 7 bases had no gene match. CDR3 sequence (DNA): TGTGCCAGCACTGGGACAGGGTTCTTAGATACGCAGTATTTT. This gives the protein CASTGTGFLDTQYF.

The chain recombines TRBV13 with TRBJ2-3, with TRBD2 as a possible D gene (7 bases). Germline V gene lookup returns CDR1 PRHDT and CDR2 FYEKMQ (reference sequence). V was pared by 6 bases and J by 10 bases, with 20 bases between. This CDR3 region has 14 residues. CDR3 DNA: TGTGCCAGCAGACATCGGGGGGCAGGCGATGCGCAGTATTTT. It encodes CASRHRGAGDAQYF.

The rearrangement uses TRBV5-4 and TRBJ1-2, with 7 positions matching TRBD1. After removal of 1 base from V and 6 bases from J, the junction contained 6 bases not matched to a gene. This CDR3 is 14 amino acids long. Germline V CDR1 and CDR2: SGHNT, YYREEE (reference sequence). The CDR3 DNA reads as TGTGCCAGCAGCTTGATGGGACAGAGGGATGGCTACACCTTC. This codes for CASSLMGQRDGYTF.

In DNA form, the CDR3 reads TGCAGTGCTAGTAAGACTAGCGGGAGATCTAATGAGCAGTTCTTC. Protein sequence: CSASKTSGRSNEQFF. The chain uses TRBV20-1 and TRBJ2-1; 12 bases line up with TRBD2. Germline CDR1 reads DFQATT; CDR2 reads SNEGSKA (reference sequence). CDR3 length: 15 residues. J was trimmed by 7 bases and V by 3 bases; bases with no gene match: 7.